The 14 T cell receptor beta chains below all came from one sample that was sequenced in a study of breast tumors, draining lymph nodes, adjacent tissues. TCRdb reprocessed the multiplex PCR reads with MiXCR, giving one entry per CDR3 protein. The top ten hold approximately 3.3% of the sample, which has under 300,000 distinct CDR3 sequences, less than 35% seen once. Breast cancer patients provided tissue from their axillary draining lymph nodes. Sample: axillary lymph node tissue. The receptors shown here come from a female donor with breast cancer. Some clones in this sample may be carry-over from other donors' samples.

Many counts were recorded for this clonotype. The chain couples TRBV7-6 to TRBJ2-2, with TRBD1 matching 9 bases. This CDR3 comprises 15 residues. With 4 bases clipped from V and 2 bases from J, the junction kept 2 bases outside the gene matches. Germline assignment: CDR1 SGHVS and CDR2 FNYEAQ. DNA for the CDR3: TGTGCCAGCAGCTCGACAGGGGGAAACACCGGGGAGCTGTTTTTT. This sequence encodes CASSSTGGNTGELFF. Combining the CDR3 with reference TRBV7-6 and TRBJ2-2 gives the whole variable domain GAGVSQSPRYKVTKRGQDVALRCDPISGHVSLYWYRQALGQGPEFLTYFNYEAQQDKSGLPNDRFSAERPEGSISTLTIQRTEQRDSAMYRCASSSTGGNTGELFFGEGSRLTVL.

This clonotype was seen at least ten times. A read error may produce the germline difference seen at one junction end. This rearrangement joins TRBV20-1 to TRBJ2-7; D perhaps matches TRBD2 (7 bases). The CDR3 runs to 11 residues. The germline CDR1 and CDR2 sequences are DFQATT and SNEGSKA (reference sequence). CDR3 DNA: TGCAGTGCCAGAGGGGGGGTAGAGCAGTACTTC. Residues: CSARGGVEQYF.

Turning to this clonotype: A single base separates this from a much larger clone, so it may be a read error. The rearrangement links TRBV20-1 to TRBJ2-7, with TRBD2 matching 10 bases. The CDR3 contains 14 residues. Germline V gene lookup returns CDR1 DFQATT and CDR2 SNEGSKA (reference sequence). Germline trimming cut 6 bases from V and 6 bases from J; bases unmatched to any gene: 11. CDR3 in amino acids: CSALKGLARAEQYF. In DNA form, the CDR3 reads TGCAGTGCCCTGAAGGGACTAGCGAGGGCCGAGCAGTACTTC.

The V call is TRBV6-7, the J call TRBJ1-5; TRBD1 matches at 7 bases. TRBV6-7 is designated an ORF whose function remains uncertain. There are 15 residues in the CDR3. The junction had 11 bases not matched to a gene; V was cut back by 5 bases and J by 7 bases. Here the CDR3 DNA reads TGTGCCAGCAGTCACCCGACAGGGAGCGGACAGCCCCAGCATTTT. This codes for CASSHPTGSGQPQHF.

This clonotype was found a few times. This chain joins TRBV12-3 or TRBV12-4 and TRBJ2-4; 8 bases line up with TRBD2. The CDR3 length is 16 residues. J was trimmed by 0 bases and V by 3 bases; bases with no gene match: 4. The CDR3 DNA sequence: TGTGCCAGCAGTTTCGGGGGGGTCTTAGCCAAAAACATTCAGTACTTC. Translation gives CASSFGGVLAKNIQYF.

On this clonotype itself: One end of the junction fails to match germline, which may point to a read error. The chain uses TRBV2 and TRBJ2-5; no reliable D call. The V gene's germline CDR1 is SNHLY and CDR2 FYNNEI. The CDR3 contains 15 residues. The CDR3 here is CAGSEAVNSQEAQYF. CDR3 DNA: TGTGCCGGCAGTGAAGCAGTTAACAGCCAAGAGGCCCAGTACTTC.

V usage is TRBV27 and J usage is TRBJ2-1, with D perhaps TRBD2 (7 bases). The V and J ends lost 2 bases and 6 bases respectively, with 11 bases between them. The CDR3 runs to 14 residues. CDR1 and CDR2 (germline): MNHEY, SMNVEV (reference sequence). CDR3 nucleotides: TGTGCCAGCAGTTTAGAGGGGGGGGGCAATGAGCAGTTCTTC. It encodes CASSLEGGGNEQFF.

This clonotype was detected only a few times. At one of its ends the junction is not consistent with the germline gene, which may arise from a read error. V is TRBV28 and J is TRBJ2-3, with 10 bases that match TRBD2. The germline gives CDR1 MDHEN, CDR2 SYDVKM. There are 14 residues in the CDR3. The CDR3 coding sequence is TGTGCCACCAGTCTAGCGGGAGTGAGAGATACGCAGTATTTT. Protein sequence: CATSLAGVRDTQYF.

This chain connects TRBV6-1 to TRBJ1-2, with a possible D match to TRBD1 (5 bases). Per the germline V gene, CDR1 is MNHNS and CDR2 is SASEGT. This CDR3 spans 15 amino acids. V was clipped by 10 bases and J by 0 bases, with 18 bases between them. The CDR3 DNA reads TGTGCCACAGGTGGGACGGATTTTACTAACTATGGCTACACCTTC. It is translated as CATGGTDFTNYGYTF.

This chain uses TRBV10-3 with TRBJ2-7; D is perhaps TRBD2 (5 bases). Trimming took 6 bases from V and 2 from J, leaving 17 bases between them. Germline V lookup: CDR1 ENHRY, CDR2 SYGVKD. This CDR3 has 15 amino acids. CDR3 protein: CAISASSGDTYEQYF. CDR3 sequence (DNA): TGTGCCATCAGCGCCTCCAGCGGAGACACCTACGAGCAGTACTTC.

In regard to this clonotype: This could be a read error, since a much larger clone is one nucleotide away. This chain links TRBV19 with TRBJ1-5; tentatively, D is TRBD1 (5 bases). The V and J ends lost 0 bases and 5 bases respectively, with 11 bases between them. CDR1 is LNHDA, CDR2 SQIVND, per germline (reference sequence). The CDR3 is 15 residues long. Here the CDR3 DNA reads TGTGCCAGTAGTATAGATGGGGGGGGGGATCAGCCCCAGCATTTT. It translates to CASSIDGGGDQPQHF.

This clonotype was seen repeatedly, ten times or more. This rearrangement joins TRBV10-1 to TRBJ2-3; D unresolved. CDR1 is WNHNN and CDR2 is SYGVQD in the germline V gene (reference sequence). V was clipped by 7 bases and J by 0 bases, with 17 bases between them. This CDR3 comprises 16 residues. The CDR3 nucleotides read TGCGCCAGCACCCACAACGAGTTAACTAGCACAGATACGCAGTATTTT. This gives the protein CASTHNELTSTDTQYF.

This chain links TRBV7-3 with TRBJ2-6; D is uncertain. The V end was cut by 1 base, the J end by 4 bases, with 14 bases between. This CDR3 has 17 amino acids. Germline V gene sequence: CDR1 SGHTA, CDR2 FQGTGA. The CDR3 DNA sequence: TGTGCCAGCAGCTTAAAGCCGGATAGGACCGGGGCCAACGTCCTGACTTTC. Translating it yields CASSLKPDRTGANVLTF.

This clonotype came up many times. The chain combines TRBV12-5 with TRBJ2-5; D perhaps matches TRBD2 (7 bases). Trimming removed 8 bases at V and 6 bases at J, with 16 bases between. Per the germline V gene, CDR1 is LGHNT and CDR2 is FRNRAP. This CDR3 has 13 residues. CDR3 sequence reads: CASKVGGAQTQYF. Written as DNA, the CDR3 is TGTGCTAGTAAGGTAGGGGGGGCGCAGACCCAGTACTTC. Together with reference TRBV12-5 and TRBJ2-5, the CDR3 gives the full variable domain: DARVTQTPRHKVTEMGQEVTMRCQPILGHNTVFWYRQTMMQGLELLAYFRNRAPLDDSGMPKDRFSAEMPDATLATLKIQPSEPRDSAVYFCASKVGGAQTQYFGPGTRLLVL.